Listed here are 8 T cell receptor beta chains from one sample, sequenced in a study of cytomegalovirus exposure and HLA in healthy donors. PCR amplification relied on 60 Vbeta primers (plus 13 Jbeta primers). Generated by immunoSEQ multiplex PCR, the TCRdb table keeps only in-frame clones and is missing some. The table lists some 65,000 clones, just under 70% of them singletons. Sequencing input: PBMCs. These receptors came from a woman aged 25 to 39 in good health and CMV-seronegative.

The genes are TRBV7-2 and TRBJ2-1, with 8 bases aligning to TRBD2. J was trimmed by 0 bases and V by 1 base; bases with no gene match: 5. This CDR3 is built from 17 residues. Germline CDR1 reads SGHTA; CDR2 reads FQGNSA. For the CDR3, the DNA is TGTGCCAGCAGCTTAGACCGGGGGGGGAGCTCCTACAATGAGCAGTTCTTC. This encodes CASSLDRGGSSYNEQFF.

The chain links TRBV6-4 to TRBJ2-3; TRBD1 aligns across 7 bases. The V gene's germline CDR1 is MRHNA and CDR2 SNTAGT. V lost 2 bases and J lost 6; bases outside the gene matches: 5. The length of the CDR3 is 14 residues. Here the CDR3 DNA reads TGTGCCAGCAGTGACGGACAGGAGTTGGATACGCAGTATTTT. As protein: CASSDGQELDTQYF.

This sequence joins TRBV30 and TRBJ1-1; D gene ambiguous. Germline CDR1 is GTSNPN and CDR2 is SVGIG (reference sequence). V was pared by 2 bases and J by 3 bases, with 10 bases between. The CDR3 loop spans 13 amino acids. CDR3 sequence: CAWSSLVHTEAFF. The CDR3, as DNA: TGTGCCTGGAGTTCACTCGTACACACTGAAGCTTTCTTT.

The chain is built from TRBV27 and TRBJ1-2, with 8 nucleotides matching TRBD1. With 6 bases clipped from V and 5 bases from J, the junction kept 20 bases outside the gene matches. Germline V gives CDR1 MNHEY, CDR2 SMNVEV (reference sequence). This CDR3 spans 18 amino acids. The CDR3 loop is CASSLLVPGGDQTYGYTF. CDR3 DNA: TGTGCCAGCAGCCTACTGGTGCCAGGGGGCGACCAAACTTATGGCTACACCTTC.

This clone was detected a few times. This sequence joins TRBV5-4 and TRBJ2-3, with D possibly being TRBD1 (5 bases). Trimming left V 4 bases short and J 3 bases short, with 18 bases between. Germline lookup yields CDR1 SGHNT and CDR2 YYREEE (reference sequence). CDR3 size: 16 residues. The CDR3: CASSIDQGKTTDTQYF. The DNA for the CDR3 is TGTGCCAGCAGCATTGACCAGGGTAAAACGACAGATACGCAGTATTTT.

The chain joins TRBV28 to TRBJ1-6; no definite D call. The ends were cut back, 2 bases at V and 10 bases at J, with 15 bases in the middle. The germline gives CDR1 MDHEN, CDR2 SYDVKM. CDR3 length: 15 residues. Here the CDR3 DNA reads TGTGCCAGCAGTTTAGGTCACGGGTATCGGTCACCCCTCCACTTT. Translating it yields CASSLGHGYRSPLHF.

This sequence joins TRBV30 and TRBJ1-4; TRBD1 might be the D (6 bases). Germline V lookup: CDR1 GTSNPN, CDR2 SVGIG (reference sequence). The germline V and J ends were trimmed by 0 bases and 8 bases, with 10 bases remaining between them. The CDR3 sequence is 13 residues long. The CDR3 region is CAWSVQGKEKLFF. In DNA, the CDR3 is TGTGCCTGGAGTGTACAGGGAAAGGAAAAACTGTTTTTT.

This clone came up a few times. The chain employs TRBV6-5 and TRBJ2-7, with 7 bases identical to TRBD1. Trimming took 6 bases from V and 5 from J; bases not matched to a gene: 13. Looked up from germline, CDR1 is MNHEY and CDR2 is SVGAGI. The CDR3 contains 15 residues. The CDR3 DNA follows: TGTGCCAGCAGCCCCTCCGGGACAGTTACCCACGAGCAGTACTTC. Protein sequence: CASSPSGTVTHEQYF.